These 9 T cell receptor beta chains originate from one sample sequenced in a study of CD8+CD57+ T cells in acquired aplastic anemia. Before being chosen for sequencing, patients had shown CD8+CD57+ cell expansion by flow cytometry. Investigators profiled TCR beta VDJ and CDR3 from genomic DNA template. Each CDR3 protein gets one entry after TCRdb re-called the reads with MiXCR. Of some 180,000 distinct CDR3 sequences in the sample, roughly 60% were seen once. The sequenced sample was sorted CD4+, CD8+, or CD8+CD57+ T cells (not recorded which) from PBMCs. These receptors originate from a human donor with aplastic anemia.

This clonotype was seen more than once but under ten times. The V and J genes are TRBV20-1 and TRBJ1-6, with a possible D match to TRBD1 (5 bases). This CDR3 is built from 14 residues. V was pared by 0 bases and J by 8 bases, with 11 bases between. Looked up from germline, CDR1 is DFQATT and CDR2 is SNEGSKA (reference sequence). In nucleotides, the CDR3 is TGCAGTGCTAGAGAGGGCAGGGTGGATTCACCCCTCCACTTT. This gives the protein CSAREGRVDSPLHF.

This clonotype has a handful of counts. The chain employs TRBV15 and TRBJ2-7, with D possibly TRBD1 on 6 matching bases. From germline, CDR1 is LNHNV and CDR2 YYDKDF (reference sequence). Trimming stripped 0 bases from V and 3 bases from J, with 9 bases between. This CDR3 has 14 amino acids. The CDR3 DNA sequence: TGTGCCACCAGCAGAGATGTAGGGGGCTACGAGCAGTACTTC. Protein: CATSRDVGGYEQYF.

This clonotype showed up just once. CDR3 nucleotide sequence: TGTGCCAGCAGTCGACAGGGGGGCACCTACGAGCAGTACTTC. Translated: CASSRQGGTYEQYF. The chain recombines TRBV6-5 with TRBJ2-7, with 9 bases fitting TRBD1. V lost 5 bases to trimming and J lost 2 bases; unmatched junction nucleotides: 4. CDR1 is MNHEY, CDR2 SVGAGI, per germline. The CDR3 extends over 14 amino acids.

V is TRBV7-3 and J is TRBJ2-5, with D possibly matching TRBD2 (5 bases). Trimming took 4 bases from V and 5 from J, leaving 17 bases between them. CDR3 size: 15 residues. Germline V lookup: CDR1 SGHTA, CDR2 FQGTGA. The CDR3 region is CASSSFGSSRETQYF. The CDR3 nucleotides read TGTGCCAGCAGCTCCTTTGGGAGTAGTCGGGAGACCCAGTACTTC.

Written as DNA, the CDR3 is TGCGCCAGCAGCTTGGGAGGCGGGGGGTCCTGGGAGACCCAGTACTTC. Translating it yields CASSLGGGGSWETQYF. The V gene is TRBV5-1, the J gene TRBJ2-5; 8 nucleotides align to TRBD2. The CDR3 is 16 residues long. The trim removed 0 bases at V and 5 bases at J, leaving 9 bases unmatched. The V gene's germline CDR1 is SGHRS and CDR2 YFSETQ.

This chain joins TRBV2 and TRBJ1-2, with 11 bases that match TRBD1. The CDR3 has 15 amino acids. Germline V CDR1 and CDR2: SNHLY, FYNNEI. The trim removed 4 bases at V and 7 bases at J, leaving 8 bases unmatched. CDR3 DNA: TGTGCCAGCAGTGTGAGGGACAGGGGGGCGGGTGGCTACACCTTC. Protein product: CASSVRDRGAGGYTF.

Comments on this clonotype: Sequence at one end of the junction differs from germline and may be a read error. The chain links TRBV7-9 to TRBJ2-7; 8 nucleotides agree with TRBD1. CDR1 is SEHNR and CDR2 is FQNEAQ in the germline V gene (reference sequence). The CDR3 loop spans 13 amino acids. CDR3 sequence reads: CASSLSDRGEQYF. As DNA, the CDR3 is TGCGCCAGCAGCCTCTCCGACAGGGGCGAGCAGTACTTC.

The chain uses TRBV25-1 and TRBJ1-4; tentatively, D is TRBD1 (5 bases). The CDR3 is 14 residues long. V was cut by 2 bases and J by 3 bases, with 7 bases left in between. The germline V gene has CDR1 MGHDK and CDR2 SYGVNS. The chain's CDR3 is CASSEDRSNEKLFF. The CDR3 DNA reads TGTGCCAGCAGTGAAGACAGATCTAATGAAAAACTGTTTTTT.

This clonotype came up a few times. The chain is built from TRBV2 and TRBJ2-6; no firm D call. This CDR3 region has 14 residues. V lost 5 bases, J lost 0 bases, and 5 bases lay in between. Germline V gene data show CDR1 as SNHLY and CDR2 as FYNNEI. The CDR3 sequence: CASSPLSGANVLTF. In DNA form, the CDR3 reads TGTGCCAGCAGTCCCCTCTCTGGGGCCAACGTCCTGACTTTC.